These 7 T cell receptor beta chains share one sample of origin, sequenced in a study of shared clonotypes between healthy human individuals. Clones were sequenced by immunoSEQ multiplex PCR, and TCRdb holds only the in-frame ones, with some missing. This sample carries some 2,100,000 clones, approximately 94% of them seen once, and the ten largest clones take around 0.13%. Sequences were obtained from naive CD4+ T cells sorted from blood. Subset of the sample: CD45RA+ positively selected. Source of these receptors: a man between 18 and 29 years old in good health.

This clone has just one count. The V call is TRBV30, the J call TRBJ1-2; 7 nucleotides match TRBD1. In germline, CDR1 is GTSNPN, CDR2 SVGIG (reference sequence). The CDR3 sequence is 15 residues long. V lost 1 base to trimming and J lost 3 bases; unmatched junction nucleotides: 8. For the CDR3, the DNA is TGTGCCTGGAGTGGGCTCGGCAGGGGGGACTATGGCTACACCTTC. Amino acids: CAWSGLGRGDYGYTF.

Here the CDR3 reads CASRNGQGAYYGYTF. Written as DNA, the CDR3 is TGTGCCAGCAGAAACGGACAGGGGGCATACTATGGCTACACCTTC. The chain employs TRBV6-6 and TRBJ1-2; 11 positions match TRBD1. Germline assignment: CDR1 MNHNY and CDR2 SVGAGI (reference sequence). V was clipped by 6 bases and J by 3 bases; unmatched bases: 6. This CDR3 has 15 amino acids.

The gene calls are TRBV18 and TRBJ1-2; D is undetermined. The CDR3 is made up of 12 amino acids. V was pared by 3 bases and J by 8 bases, with 10 bases between. The germline V gene encodes CDR1 KGHSH and CDR2 LQKENI. The CDR3 DNA is TGTGCCAGCTCACCTCGGGGTATCGGCTACACCTTC. It yields the protein CASSPRGIGYTF.

The genes are TRBV5-4 and TRBJ2-3, with D possibly matching TRBD2 (6 bases). Looked up from germline, CDR1 is SGHNT and CDR2 is YYREEE (reference sequence). The V end was cut by 2 bases, the J end by 0 bases, with 16 bases between. The CDR3 length is 17 residues. The CDR3 DNA follows: TGTGCCAGCAGCTTACCCCCGCGGGGTCCTAGCACAGATACGCAGTATTTT. This encodes CASSLPPRGPSTDTQYF.

The chain couples TRBV7-9 to TRBJ2-2; TRBD1 matches 8 bases. CDR3 length: 15 residues. CDR1 and CDR2 (germline): SEHNR, FQNEAQ (reference sequence). The J segment lost 5 bases and the V segment lost 5 bases, leaving 7 bases of the junction unmatched. CDR3 loop: CASSPDRGSTGELFF. In nucleotides, the CDR3 is TGTGCCAGCAGCCCCGACAGGGGTTCGACCGGGGAGCTGTTTTTT.

As for this clone: This sample includes further DNA sequences coding for the same CDR3. The chain couples TRBV5-4 to TRBJ1-5; TRBD1 might be the D (6 bases). The CDR3 spans 15 residues. Germline-derived CDR1 and CDR2 are SGHNT and YYREEE (reference sequence). V was trimmed by 0 bases and J by 1 base, leaving 8 bases between them. The CDR3 is CASSLGTESNQPQHF. The CDR3 nucleotides are TGTGCCAGCAGCTTGGGGACAGAGAGCAATCAGCCCCAGCATTTT.

This clone was counted between two and nine times. The chain couples TRBV7-9 to TRBJ1-6; perhaps TRBD1 as D (5 bases). V was shortened by 5 bases and J by 6 bases, with 14 bases between the two germline ends. The CDR3 sequence is 15 residues long. The germline gives CDR1 SEHNR, CDR2 FQNEAQ (reference sequence). As DNA, the CDR3 is TGTGCCAGCAGCCCGTCGAGACAGCCTAATTCACCCCTCCACTTT. Encoded protein: CASSPSRQPNSPLHF.